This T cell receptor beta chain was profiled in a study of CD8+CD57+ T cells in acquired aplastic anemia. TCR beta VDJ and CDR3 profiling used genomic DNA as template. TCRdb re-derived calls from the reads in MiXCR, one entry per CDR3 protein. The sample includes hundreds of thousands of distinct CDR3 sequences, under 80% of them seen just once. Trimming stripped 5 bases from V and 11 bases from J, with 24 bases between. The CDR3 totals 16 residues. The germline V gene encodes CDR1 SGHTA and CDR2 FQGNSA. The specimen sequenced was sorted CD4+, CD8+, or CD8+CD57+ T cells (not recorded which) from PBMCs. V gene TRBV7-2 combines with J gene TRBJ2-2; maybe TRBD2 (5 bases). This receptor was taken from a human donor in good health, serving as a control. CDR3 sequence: CASSTEAPDDKGELFF. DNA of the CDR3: TGTGCCAGCAGCACGGAGGCCCCGGACGACAAGGGCGAGCTGTTTTTT. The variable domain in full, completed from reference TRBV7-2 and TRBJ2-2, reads GAGVSQSPSNKVTEKGKDVELRCDPISGHTALYWYRQSLGQGLEFLIYFQGNSAPDKSGLPSDRFSAERTGGSVSTLTIQRTQQEDSAVYLCASSTEAPDDKGELFFGEGSRLTVL.